This is a list of T cell receptor beta chains from one sample in a study of cytomegalovirus exposure and HLA in healthy donors. Using immunoSEQ multiplex PCR, the repertoire was profiled, and TCRdb retains in-frame clones only, with some absent. This table has fewer than 200,000 clones, nearly 80% appearing once. Specimen: PBMCs. The receptor set was obtained from a woman aged 45 to 65 in good health and CMV-seropositive. Both conserved end residues are part of each CDR3. D genes are given only for firm matches. Part of the rows lack a size; the others show once, few, many or a class for expanded clones.

abundance,d_gene,j_gene,v_gene,CDR3nt,CDR3aa
NA,NA,TRBJ2-3,TRBV2,TGTGCCAGCAGTGATCCCAGCGGAGCATCTCCAGATACGCAGTATTTT,CASSDPSGASPDTQYF
NA,NA,TRBJ2-7,TRBV27,TGTGCCAGCAGCTCGGGACACCGCTACGAGCAGTACTTC,CASSSGHRYEQYF
few,TRBD2,TRBJ2-1,TRBV6-1,TGTGCCAGCAGTAGAAGCGGGGGGTCGATTGGTGAGCAGTTCTTC,CASSRSGGSIGEQFF
NA,NA,TRBJ2-1,TRBV7-2,TGTGCCAGCAGCTCAGGGGTCCGCAATGAGCAGTTCTTC,CASSSGVRNEQFF
NA,TRBD1,TRBJ1-1,TRBV4-1,TGCGCCAGCAGCCAAGATACATTGGGACAGGGGGTCACTGAAGCTTTCTTT,CASSQDTLGQGVTEAFF
NA,NA,TRBJ1-1,TRBV28,TGTGCCAGCACCTACAGGGAATGGACTGAAGCTTTCTTT,CASTYREWTEAFF
few,TRBD1,TRBJ2-1,TRBV14,TGTGCCAGCAGCCACGTCCCGGGACAGGGTAGGGCTGTGTACAATGAGCAGTTCTTC,CASSHVPGQGRAVYNEQFF
NA,NA,TRBJ1-1,TRBV4-2,TGTGCCAGCAGCCAAGCGAAGACAGTGAACACTGAAGCTTTCTTT,CASSQAKTVNTEAFF
NA,NA,TRBJ2-7,TRBV7-9,TGTGCCAGCAGCCAGAACGCTGGCAGGGATGGAGACTTC,CASSQNAGRDGDF
NA,NA,TRBJ2-1,TRBV27,TGTGCCAGCAGTCTCCGACCGGCGGCGGCGTTGGGCAATGAGCAGTTCTTC,CASSLRPAAALGNEQFF
NA,NA,TRBJ2-4,TRBV19,TGTGCCAGTAGTATCCTTGTTGAAAACATTCAGTACTTC,CASSILVENIQYF
NA,NA,TRBJ1-4,TRBV4-3,TGCGCCAGCAGCCAGCGACTGAATAATGAAAAACTGTTTTTT,CASSQRLNNEKLFF
NA,TRBD1,TRBJ1-2,TRBV9,TGTGCCAGCAGCACCCGACAGGGGTCCTATGGCTACACCTTC,CASSTRQGSYGYTF
NA,NA,TRBJ1-5,TRBV28,TGTGCCAGCAGTTTTCGACAGAAAAGCAATCAGCCCCAGCATTTT,CASSFRQKSNQPQHF
NA,TRBD2,TRBJ2-5,TRBV27,TGTGCCAGCAGTTTATATGGTCAACTAGCGGTGGAGACCCAGTACTTC,CASSLYGQLAVETQYF
NA,NA,TRBJ2-2,TRBV21-1,TGTGCCAGCAGCAGATCGTGGAGGGTGGCAATCCGCACCGGGGAGCTGTTTTTT,CASSRSWRVAIRTGELFF
NA,NA,TRBJ2-7,TRBV6-7,TGTGCCAGCAGTTACTGGGGGGAAGCGGGACACTACGAGCAGTACTTC,CASSYWGEAGHYEQYF
few,TRBD2,TRBJ2-5,TRBV6-1,TGTGCCAGCAGTGAACTAGCGGGAGGGCAAGAGACCCAGTACTTC,CASSELAGGQETQYF
NA,NA,TRBJ2-1,TRBV18,TGTGCCAGCTCACCAGAGGTGGGTTCCTACAATGAGCAGTTCTTC,CASSPEVGSYNEQFF
few,NA,TRBJ1-1,TRBV5-4,TGTGCCAGCAGCCATGGGGGGACTGAAGCTTTCTTT,CASSHGGTEAFF
NA,TRBD1,TRBJ1-4,TRBV6-1,TGTGCCAGCAGTGGACGCCTACTCCGGGACAGGGTTATAGCTAATGAAAAACTGTTTTTT,CASSGRLLRDRVIANEKLFF
NA,NA,TRBJ2-1,TRBV7-2,TGTGCCAGCAGCTTCACGGGAGAAGTCAATGAGCAGTTCTTC,CASSFTGEVNEQFF
few,NA,TRBJ2-3,TRBV4-1,TGCGCCAGCAGCCAGGGGGCCGGCGCAGATACGCAGTATTTT,CASSQGAGADTQYF
once,TRBD1,TRBJ1-2,TRBV10-3,TGTGCCATCAGGTGGACAGGGGGGGACTATGGCTACACCTTC,CAIRWTGGDYGYTF